This record looks at one TCR beta chain sequence and its context. Its target is not known. This specimen belongs to a study of Ad26.COV2.S vaccination and SARS-CoV-2 variants. Across the study: Once or twice, 56 days apart, Ad26.COV2.S was delivered intramuscularly.

The treatment denotes: around 19 received Ad26.COV2.S at low or high dose, single or two shots; about 5 received placebo; per-sample allocation not given. After the first vaccine or placebo injection, samples were drawn on day 63. There are 13 residues in the CDR3. Trimming pared 6 bases from V and 3 bases from J, leaving 9 bases between. The method was immunoSEQ multiplex PCR; TCRdb's version includes in-frame clones alone and lacks a portion of them. The data show a few hundred thousand clones, about 93% seen once. Points from the study as a whole: Whether participants received vaccine or placebo, their non-spike TCR breadth was similar. Greater spike-specific TCR breadth was seen in vaccine recipients than in placebo recipients. Substantial breadth was reportedly displayed by spike-specific CD8+ and CD4+ T cell responses after vaccination.

This material consisted of peripheral blood, taken in a trial of Ad26.COV2.S vaccine versus placebo. The chain has TRBV12-3 or TRBV12-4 and TRBJ1-5; D ambiguous. The sequence was obtained from a person aged 18-60 years who received the Ad26.COV2.S COVID-19 vaccine or a placebo. The CDR3, as DNA: TGTGCCAGCAGGAACACGTACAATCAGCCCCAGCATTTT. This sequence encodes CASRNTYNQPQHF.